Listed below are T cell receptor beta chains from one sample, sequenced in a study of T cells after somatic rescue of genetic block. The repertoire was sequenced with immunoSEQ multiplex PCR; TCRdb's copy has only in-frame clones and lacks some. The repertoire holds 45,000 to 55,000 clones, 90% to 96% seen once, with approximately 0.077% in the top ten. Sequencing was done on a sample of peripheral blood mononuclear cells (PBMCs). These receptor sequences come from a child in the first two years of life. Both conserved end residues are part of each CDR3. A D gene is named only where the DNA matches it firmly. Expanded clones are given a class, and other clones once, few, many or no size at all.

v_gene	d_gene	j_gene	abundance	CDR3aa	CDR3nt
TRBV23-1	-	TRBJ2-7	-	CASSQSGHSYEQYF	TGCGCCAGCAGTCAATCGGGACACTCCTACGAGCAGTACTTC
TRBV6-5	-	TRBJ2-1	-	CASSPVGQIYNEQFF	TGTGCCAGCAGCCCGGTCGGACAGATCTACAATGAGCAGTTCTTC
TRBV15	-	TRBJ2-5	-	CATSRGGVETQYF	TGTGCCACCAGCAGAGGGGGGGTTGAGACCCAGTACTTC
TRBV5-1	TRBD1	TRBJ1-2	-	CASSSGGYGYTF	TGCGCCAGCAGCTCAGGGGGCTATGGCTACACCTTC
TRBV19	TRBD2	TRBJ2-7	-	CASSMAGAVYEQYF	TGTGCCAGTAGTATGGCGGGAGCCGTATACGAGCAGTACTTC
TRBV28	-	TRBJ2-7	-	CASSFKSYEQYF	TGTGCCAGCAGTTTTAAGTCCTACGAGCAGTACTTC
TRBV5-6	TRBD1	TRBJ2-7	-	CASSAGQGYYEQYF	TGTGCCAGCAGCGCGGGACAGGGGTACTACGAGCAGTACTTC
TRBV5-6	-	TRBJ1-1	-	CASRTDKNTEAFF	TGTGCCAGCAGGACCGACAAGAACACTGAAGCTTTCTTT
TRBV7-9	TRBD2	TRBJ2-1	-	CASSRTSGLGLEQFF	TGTGCCAGCAGCCGGACTAGCGGTTTAGGCCTTGAGCAGTTCTTC
TRBV27	-	TRBJ2-7	once	CASSPGQFYEQYF	TGTGCCAGCAGTCCCGGACAGTTTTACGAGCAGTACTTC
TRBV5-1	-	TRBJ2-3	-	CASKGTDTQYF	TGCGCCAGCAAGGGCACAGATACGCAGTATTTT
TRBV7-6	-	TRBJ1-5	-	CASSLGGFQPQHF	TGTGCCAGCAGCTTAGGTGGTTTTCAGCCCCAGCATTTT
TRBV4-2	TRBD2	TRBJ2-2	-	CASSQELAGGPGELFF	TGTGCCAGCAGCCAAGAACTAGCGGGAGGGCCCGGGGAGCTGTTTTTT
TRBV7-9	-	TRBJ2-1	-	CASSFSGEQFF	TGTGCCAGCAGCTTTAGCGGTGAGCAGTTCTTC
TRBV4-1	TRBD2	TRBJ2-7	-	CASSLAGTSAYEQYF	TGCGCCAGCAGCCTAGCCGGGACTAGCGCCTACGAGCAGTACTTC
TRBV5-1	TRBD2	TRBJ2-7	once	CASSSPGTSSLSEQYF	TGCGCCAGCAGCAGCCCCGGGACTAGCTCCCTTAGCGAGCAGTACTTC
TRBV29-1	-	TRBJ1-2	-	CSVEQGYYGYTF	TGCAGCGTTGAACAGGGGTACTATGGCTACACCTTC
TRBV4-1	-	TRBJ1-3	-	CASSPSGPSGNTIYF	TGCGCCAGCAGCCCCTCCGGCCCATCTGGAAACACCATATATTTT
TRBV7-2	TRBD1	TRBJ2-1	-	CASSTRTGQQFF	TGTGCCAGCAGCACCCGGACAGGGCAGCAGTTCTTC
TRBV2	-	TRBJ2-1	-	CASSRLDNEQFF	TGTGCCAGCAGTAGACTAGACAATGAGCAGTTCTTC
TRBV7-2	-	TRBJ1-5	-	CASSTPNQPQHF	TGTGCCAGCAGCACACCCAATCAGCCCCAGCATTTT
TRBV5-8	-	TRBJ2-4	-	CASSLSDSPLAKNIQYF	TGTGCCAGCAGCCTCTCGGACTCCCCCTTAGCCAAAAACATTCAGTACTTC
TRBV5-3	-	TRBJ1-4	-	CARREARGANEKLFF	TGTGCCAGAAGGGAGGCTCGGGGGGCTAATGAAAAACTGTTTTTT
TRBV28	-	TRBJ2-6	-	CASSFHGSGANVLTF	TGTGCCAGCAGTTTTCACGGGTCAGGGGCCAACGTCCTGACTTTC
TRBV11-2	-	TRBJ2-5	-	CASSQRGARDQETQYF	TGTGCCAGCAGCCAAAGGGGGGCCCGGGACCAAGAGACCCAGTACTTC
TRBV7-9	TRBD1	TRBJ1-1	-	CASSSIRPRTGRNTEAFF	TGTGCCAGCAGCTCGATACGGCCGAGGACAGGGCGAAACACTGAAGCTTTCTTT
TRBV7-6	-	TRBJ2-2	-	CASSLAEPTYTGELFF	TGTGCCAGCAGCTTAGCGGAGCCCACCTACACCGGGGAGCTGTTTTTT
TRBV30	TRBD1	TRBJ1-5	-	CAWRDRAPRGSNQPQHF	TGTGCCTGGAGGGACAGGGCGCCAAGAGGGAGCAATCAGCCCCAGCATTTT
TRBV7-9	-	TRBJ2-2	-	CASSLGNVNTGELFF	TGTGCCAGCAGCTTAGGCAACGTGAACACCGGGGAGCTGTTTTTT
TRBV6-5	TRBD2	TRBJ2-2	-	CASSYLAGVPGELFF	TGTGCCAGCAGTTACCTAGCGGGAGTGCCCGGGGAGCTGTTTTTT
TRBV6-8	-	TRBJ1-1	-	CASSYEQGTLNTEAFF	TGTGCCAGCAGTTACGAGCAGGGCACCTTGAACACTGAAGCTTTCTTT
TRBV20-1	-	TRBJ1-2	-	CSARFNYGYTF	TGCAGTGCTAGGTTCAACTATGGCTACACCTTC
TRBV5-1	-	TRBJ1-1	-	CASSLRLTRDGNTEAFF	TGCGCCAGCAGCTTGAGGCTTACCAGGGACGGGAACACTGAAGCTTTCTTT
TRBV5-4	-	TRBJ2-1	-	CASSLANEQFF	TGTGCCAGCAGCTTGGCCAATGAGCAGTTCTTC
TRBV4-3	-	TRBJ1-5	-	CASSQDRAQPQHF	TGCGCCAGCAGCCAAGATCGGGCTCAGCCCCAGCATTTT
TRBV20-1	-	TRBJ2-7	-	CSARGREQYF	TGCAGTGCTAGGGGGCGCGAGCAGTACTTC
TRBV5-1	-	TRBJ1-5	-	CASSWDSNQPQHF	TGCGCCAGCAGCTGGGACAGCAATCAGCCCCAGCATTTT
TRBV4-1	TRBD2	TRBJ2-7	-	CASSGLAGFYEQYF	TGCGCCAGCAGTGGACTAGCGGGTTTCTACGAGCAGTACTTC
TRBV4-1	-	TRBJ1-5	-	CASSQDKWGDQPQHF	TGCGCCAGCAGCCAAGATAAATGGGGCGATCAGCCCCAGCATTTT
TRBV4-2	-	TRBJ1-3	-	CASSQRGGNTIYF	TGTGCCAGCAGCCAGCGGGGTGGAAACACCATATATTTT
TRBV7-9	-	TRBJ2-5	-	CASSPQGLRRETQYF	TGTGCCAGCAGCCCCCAGGGGCTACGTAGGGAGACCCAGTACTTC